This record looks at one TCR beta chain sequence and its context. The CDR3 has 15 amino acids. Germline CDR1 is WSHSY and CDR2 is SAAADI. The V segment lost 6 bases and the J segment 4 bases; nucleotides outside the gene matches: 7. Original processing methods: Scientists estimated how many nucleated cells there were by amplifying reference gene primers. Repertoires were generated with immunoSEQ multiplex PCR, while TCRdb's copy carries only in-frame clones and drops some. D and trimming come from the DNA, and the V and J calls and clone size come from that table. The sample comprises approximately 300,000 clones, approximately 90% of which are singletons, and about 4.2% rests with the top ten. These data originate in a study of blood T cell repertoires in COVID-19. The wider study: Italy, Spain and the United States were the sources of the convalescent and acute COVID-19 samples. Sample material is recorded as cDNA or gDNA derived from T cells, B-cell-depleted T cells, or PBMCs.

The source of this sequence is a man in his forties or fifties with acute or convalescent COVID-19. This chain joins TRBV10-2 and TRBJ2-1; 9 nucleotides match TRBD2. The sample consisted of peripheral blood. CDR3 amino acids: CASRGGTSWYNEQFF. CDR3 sequence (DNA): TGCGCCAGCAGGGGAGGGACTAGCTGGTACAATGAGCAGTTCTTC.